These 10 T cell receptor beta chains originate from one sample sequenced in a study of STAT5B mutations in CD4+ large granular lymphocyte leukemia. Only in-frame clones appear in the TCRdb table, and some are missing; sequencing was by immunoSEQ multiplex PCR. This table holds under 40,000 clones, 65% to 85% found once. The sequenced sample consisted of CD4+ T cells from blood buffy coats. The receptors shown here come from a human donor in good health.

The chain's CDR3 is CASSFGLAGGSSSYNEQFF. The CDR3 coding sequence is TGTGCCAGCAGTTTCGGACTAGCGGGGGGCTCAAGCTCCTACAATGAGCAGTTCTTC. V usage is TRBV28 and J usage is TRBJ2-1; 14 nucleotides match TRBD2. Per germline, CDR1 MDHEN and CDR2 SYDVKM. The CDR3 runs to 19 residues. The trim removed 3 bases at V and 0 bases at J, leaving 7 bases unmatched.

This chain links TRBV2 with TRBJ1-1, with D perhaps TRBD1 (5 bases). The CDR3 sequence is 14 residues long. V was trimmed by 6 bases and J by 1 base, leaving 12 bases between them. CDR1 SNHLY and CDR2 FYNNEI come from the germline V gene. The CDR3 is CASSATEWNTEAFF. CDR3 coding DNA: TGTGCCAGCAGCGCGACAGAATGGAACACTGAAGCTTTCTTT.

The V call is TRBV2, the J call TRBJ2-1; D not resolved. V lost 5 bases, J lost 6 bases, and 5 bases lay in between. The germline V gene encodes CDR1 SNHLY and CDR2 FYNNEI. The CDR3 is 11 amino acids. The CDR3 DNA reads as TGTGCCAGCAGTCCGGTCAATGAGCAGTTCTTC. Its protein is CASSPVNEQFF.

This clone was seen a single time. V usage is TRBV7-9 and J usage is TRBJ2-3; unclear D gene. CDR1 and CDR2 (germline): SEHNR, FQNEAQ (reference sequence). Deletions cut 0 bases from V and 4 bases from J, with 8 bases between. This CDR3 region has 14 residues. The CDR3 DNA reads TGTGCCAGCAGCTTAGCTGGCAGCGCAGATACGCAGTATTTT. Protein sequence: CASSLAGSADTQYF.

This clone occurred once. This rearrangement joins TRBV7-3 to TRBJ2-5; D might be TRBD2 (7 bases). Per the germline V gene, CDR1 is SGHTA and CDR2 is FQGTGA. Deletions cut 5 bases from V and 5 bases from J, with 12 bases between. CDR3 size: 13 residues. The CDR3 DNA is TGTGCCAGCAGCGCGGGGGCGGGTGAGACCCAGTACTTC. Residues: CASSAGAGETQYF.

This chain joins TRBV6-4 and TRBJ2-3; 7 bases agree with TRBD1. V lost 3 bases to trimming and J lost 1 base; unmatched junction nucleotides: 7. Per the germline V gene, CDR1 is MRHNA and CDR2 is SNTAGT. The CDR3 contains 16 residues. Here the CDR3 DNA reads TGTGCCAGCAGTGATTTTTGGGACAGAGGCACAGATACGCAGTATTTT. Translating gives CASSDFWDRGTDTQYF.

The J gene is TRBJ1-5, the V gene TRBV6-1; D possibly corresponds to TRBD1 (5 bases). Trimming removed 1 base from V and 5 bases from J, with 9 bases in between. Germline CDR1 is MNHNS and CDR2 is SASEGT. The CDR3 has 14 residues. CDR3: CASSEVGGYQPQHF. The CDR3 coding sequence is TGTGCCAGCAGTGAAGTTGGGGGGTATCAGCCCCAGCATTTT.

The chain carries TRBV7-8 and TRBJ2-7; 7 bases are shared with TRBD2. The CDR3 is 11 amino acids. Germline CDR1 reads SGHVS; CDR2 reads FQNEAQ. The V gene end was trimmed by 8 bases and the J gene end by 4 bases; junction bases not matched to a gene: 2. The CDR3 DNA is TGTGCCAGCGGGGGGGGGTACGAGCAGTACTTC. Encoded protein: CASGGGYEQYF.

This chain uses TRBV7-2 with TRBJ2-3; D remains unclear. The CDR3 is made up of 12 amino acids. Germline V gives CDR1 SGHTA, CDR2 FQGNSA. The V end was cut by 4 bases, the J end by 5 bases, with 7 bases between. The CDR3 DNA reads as TGTGCCAGCAGCTCCTATTTAGATACGCAGTATTTT. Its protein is CASSSYLDTQYF. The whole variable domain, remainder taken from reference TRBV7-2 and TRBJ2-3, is GAGVSQSPSNKVTEKGKDVELRCDPISGHTALYWYRQSLGQGLEFLIYFQGNSAPDKSGLPSDRFSAERTGGSVSTLTIQRTQQEDSAVYLCASSSYLDTQYFGPGTRLTVL.

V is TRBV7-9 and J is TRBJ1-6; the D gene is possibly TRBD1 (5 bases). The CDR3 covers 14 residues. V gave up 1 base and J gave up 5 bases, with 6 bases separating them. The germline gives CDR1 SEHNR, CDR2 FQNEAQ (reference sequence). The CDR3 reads CASSLGRDNSPLHF. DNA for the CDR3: TGTGCCAGCAGCTTAGGCAGGGATAATTCACCCCTCCACTTT.